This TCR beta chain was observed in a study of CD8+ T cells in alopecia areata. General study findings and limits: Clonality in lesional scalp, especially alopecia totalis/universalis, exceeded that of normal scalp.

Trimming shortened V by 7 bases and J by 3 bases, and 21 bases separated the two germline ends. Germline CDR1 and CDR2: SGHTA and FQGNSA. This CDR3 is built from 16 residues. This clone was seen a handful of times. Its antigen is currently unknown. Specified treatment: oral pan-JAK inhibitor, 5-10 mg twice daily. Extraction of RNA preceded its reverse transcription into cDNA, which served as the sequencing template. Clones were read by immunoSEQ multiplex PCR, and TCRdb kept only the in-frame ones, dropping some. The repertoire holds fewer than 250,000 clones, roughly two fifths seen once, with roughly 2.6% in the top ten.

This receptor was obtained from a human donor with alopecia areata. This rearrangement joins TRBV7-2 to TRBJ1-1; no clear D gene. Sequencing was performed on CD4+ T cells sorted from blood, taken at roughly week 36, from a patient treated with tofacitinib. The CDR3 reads CASTRSTGPPHTEAFF. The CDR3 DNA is TGTGCCAGCACCCGATCCACGGGTCCCCCTCACACTGAAGCTTTCTTT.